This paragraph reports one T cell receptor (beta chain). Its target is unknown. The sample comes from a study of shared clonotypes between healthy human individuals. Clones were read by immunoSEQ multiplex PCR, and TCRdb kept only the in-frame ones, dropping some. This table has hundreds of thousands of clones, 90% to 95% appearing once. General observations from the study: Having only a few donors restricted how much genetic and exposure-history diversity was captured.

Positive CCR7 selection of CD45RO-negative cells yielded the naive CD8 cells, and terminally differentiated effector memory CD45RA+ cells were excluded. V lost 6 bases to trimming and J lost 2 bases, with 17 bases between them. This CDR3 has 15 amino acids. CDR1 MNHEY and CDR2 SMNVEV come from the germline V gene (reference sequence). Sequenced material: naive CD8+ T cells sorted from blood. The chain uses TRBV27 and TRBJ2-7; weak D call: TRBD2 (7 bases). The sequence was collected from a woman in her 30s in good health. The DNA for the CDR3 is TGTGCCAGCAGCCCCCTAGCGGACAGACCCTACGAGCAGTACTTC. It translates to CASSPLADRPYEQYF.